One and the same sample provided the 20 T cell receptor beta chains below, sequenced in a study of tumor-infiltrating lymphocytes in primary liver carcinoma. Reverse transcription of roughly 480 ng total RNA with a constant-region primer produced TCR beta cDNA. The TCR beta library was amplified through three nested multiplex PCR rounds in a modified ARM-PCR procedure. A C-beta reverse primer was combined with TRBV1-TRBV30 forward primers in the first two PCR rounds, and each round had approximately 10 cycles. TCRdb re-called the multiplex PCR reads through MiXCR, storing one row per CDR3 protein. The table lists approximately 88,000 distinct CDR3 sequences, just under 70% of them singletons. DNA and RNA were both co-extracted from about 19-30 mg of bulk tissue that had not been sorted. The sequenced sample consisted of tumor-adjacent normal liver tissue. These receptors all come from a middle-aged man with primary liver carcinoma and hepatitis B virus infection.

This clonotype has a handful of counts. The V gene is TRBV30, the J gene TRBJ2-7; no clear D. V was shortened by 1 base and J by 2 bases, with 6 bases between the two germline ends. Germline CDR1 is GTSNPN and CDR2 is SVGIG (reference sequence). The length of the CDR3 is 12 residues. CDR3 sequence (DNA): TGTGCCTGGAGTGGTTACACCTACGAGCAGTACTTC. It is translated as CAWSGYTYEQYF.

With regard to this clonotype: One end of the junction varies from germline; a read error may be responsible. The chain is built from TRBV12-3 or TRBV12-4 and TRBJ2-2; 7 positions match TRBD2. The CDR3 covers 16 residues. The CDR3 loop reads CASSFSRALNSGELFF. CDR3 DNA sequence: TGTGCCAGCAGTTTCTCCCGGGCACTTAACAGCGGGGAGCTTTTTTTT.

This clonotype was seen more than once but under ten times. V usage is TRBV7-9 and J usage is TRBJ2-5; no firm D call. The CDR3 is 12 amino acids. CDR1 SEHNR and CDR2 FQNEAQ come from the germline V gene (reference sequence). V lost 1 base to trimming and J lost 5 bases, with 5 bases between them. This chain's CDR3 is CASSLGHETQYF. CDR3 DNA sequence: TGTGCCAGCAGCTTAGGTCATGAGACCCAGTACTTC.

This chain uses TRBV28 with TRBJ2-7, with 12 bases that match TRBD1. V shed 7 bases, J shed 5 bases, and the junction held 9 bases outside the gene matches. Germline CDR1 MDHEN, CDR2 SYDVKM. The CDR3 sequence is 15 residues long. CDR3 sequence: CASNIPGQGAHEQYF. The CDR3, as DNA: TGTGCCAGCAATATCCCGGGACAGGGGGCTCACGAGCAGTACTTC.

The gene calls are TRBV18 and TRBJ1-5; D remains unclear. This CDR3 is 14 amino acids long. V gave up 10 bases and J gave up 0 bases, with 13 bases separating them. Germline CDR1 KGHSH, CDR2 LQKENI. CDR3 DNA sequence: TGTGCCACCTCGCAGGAAATTAGCAATCAGCCCCAGCATTTT. Residues: CATSQEISNQPQHF.

This clonotype has ten or more counts. The V and J genes are TRBV5-5 and TRBJ2-2, with D maybe TRBD1 (5 bases). In germline, CDR1 is SGHKS, CDR2 YYEKEE (reference sequence). Trimming stripped 3 bases from V and 1 base from J, with 13 bases between. The CDR3 has 16 amino acids. CDR3 amino acids: CASSSQSTENTGELFF. The CDR3 DNA follows: TGTGCCAGCAGCTCGCAGTCGACAGAGAACACCGGGGAGCTGTTTTTT.

The chain recombines TRBV5-6 with TRBJ2-7; 8 bases map to TRBD1. Germline lookup yields CDR1 SGHDT and CDR2 YYEEEE. V was clipped by 4 bases and J by 5 bases; unmatched bases: 8. This CDR3 has 14 amino acids. The CDR3 nucleotides are TGTGCCAGCAGCAACCGGGACAGGATCCACGAGCAGTACTTC. This sequence encodes CASSNRDRIHEQYF.

A remark on this clonotype: Likely a read error: the CDR3 ends without its conserved phenylalanine or tryptophan. J is TRBJ2-2 and V is TRBV10-1; D is ambiguous. This CDR3 has 13 residues. Trimming cost V 6 bases and J 5 bases, with 10 bases left between them. From germline, CDR1 is WNHNN and CDR2 SYGVQD (reference sequence). CDR3 in amino acids: CASREIETGELFY. The CDR3 DNA sequence: TGCGCCAGCAGAGAAATCGAAACCGGGGAGCTGTTTTAT.

With respect to this clonotype: A much larger clone lies one base from this, so it may be a read error. Lacking the conserved final phenylalanine or tryptophan, this CDR3 likely reflects a read error. The genes are TRBV30 and TRBJ2-7; 7 bases agree with TRBD2. CDR1 is GTSNPN and CDR2 is SVGIG in the germline V gene (reference sequence). With V trimmed by 2 bases and J by 1 base, 8 bases remained unmatched. The CDR3 loop spans 15 amino acids. The CDR3 reads CAWSPWAGVSYEQYS. CDR3 bases: TGTGCCTGGAGTCCATGGGCGGGAGTGTCCTACGAGCAGTACTCC.

The rearrangement joins TRBV6-2 or TRBV6-3 to TRBJ2-7; D is tentatively TRBD1 or TRBD2 (6 bases each). CDR1 and CDR2 from the germline V gene are MNHEY and SVGEGT. CDR3 size: 15 residues. The CDR3 region is CTSSLLRQDSYEQYF. The CDR3 nucleotides read TGTACTAGCAGCCTCCTTCGACAGGACTCCTACGAGCAGTACTTC.

This clonotype was picked up a small number of times. J is TRBJ1-3 and V is TRBV18; no reliable D call. Germline values: CDR1 KGHSH, CDR2 LQKENI. CDR3 length equals 14 residues. Trimming removed 3 bases at V and 4 bases at J, with 10 bases between. This chain's CDR3 is CASSPGNSGNTIYF. The CDR3, as DNA: TGTGCCAGCTCACCGGGTAATTCAGGAAACACCATATATTTT.

The chain joins TRBV2 to TRBJ2-5; D may match TRBD1 or TRBD2 (6 bases each). CDR1 is SNHLY and CDR2 is FYNNEI in the germline V gene. The CDR3 has 14 amino acids. Trimming stripped 4 bases from V and 1 base from J, with 10 bases between. CDR3 bases: TGTGCCAGCAGTGGGGGGGCTACCCAAGAGACCCAGTACTTC. Translation gives CASSGGATQETQYF.

This chain joins TRBV11-2 and TRBJ2-7; D unclear. This CDR3 comprises 17 residues. In germline, CDR1 is SGHAT, CDR2 FQNNGV. Deletions cut 0 bases from V and 11 bases from J, with 26 bases between. CDR3 in DNA: TGTGCCAGCAGCTTAGACTTCGAGACACCCAGCTCCTACGAAGAGTACTTC. Protein: CASSLDFETPSSYEEYF.

There are a few counts of this clonotype. Given a much more abundant clone one base away, this may be a read error. Given the absence of the conserved phenylalanine or tryptophan at the CDR3 end, a read error is likely. The chain uses TRBV29-1 and TRBJ1-1; D uncertain. The V and J ends lost 3 bases and 1 base respectively, with 6 bases between them. This CDR3 contains 12 residues. CDR1 is SQVTM and CDR2 is ANQGSEA in the germline V gene. For the CDR3, the DNA is TGCAGCGTTGAGGCAGGGAACACTGAAGCTTTCTCT. Translation: CSVEAGNTEAFS.

To note about this clonotype: A much larger clone differs from this one at a single base, so this may be a read error. V usage is TRBV29-1 and J usage is TRBJ1-1; TRBD1 aligns across 7 bases. The CDR3 is made up of 13 amino acids. The germline V gene encodes CDR1 SQVTM and CDR2 ANQGSEA. The CDR3 region is CRVAGTDTTEAFF. The CDR3 nucleotides read TGCCGCGTTGCCGGGACAGACACCACTGAAGCTTTCTTT.

Points on this clonotype: Given a much more abundant clone one base away, this may be a read error. The chain couples TRBV6-6 to TRBJ2-5, with TRBD1 as a possible D gene (5 bases). There are 13 residues in the CDR3. Germline V gene data show CDR1 as MNHNY and CDR2 as SVGAGI (reference sequence). The CDR3 region is CDSSYRTKETQYF. The DNA of the CDR3 is TGTGACAGCAGTTACAGGACCAAAGAGACCCAGTACTTC.

In regard to this clonotype: Compared with germline, one end of the junction differs, possibly owing to a read error. The gene calls are TRBV11-2 and TRBJ1-2, with D hard to call. CDR3 size: 14 residues. CDR1 and CDR2 from the germline V gene are SGHAT and FQNNGV. CDR3: CASSFIGVTYGYIF. Written as DNA, the CDR3 is TGTGCCAGCAGCTTTATAGGCGTTACCTATGGCTACATCTTC.

Concerning this clonotype: The junction and the germline gene differ at one end; a read error may be behind it. The rearrangement uses TRBV4-2 and TRBJ2-3; D possibly uses TRBD1 or TRBD2 (5 bases each). CDR3 length: 16 residues. Germline V CDR1 and CDR2: LGHNA, YNFKEQ. Here the CDR3 reads CANSQGERVRTDTQFF. The CDR3 bases are TGTGCCAACAGCCAAGGGGAGAGGGTGAGAACAGATACGCAGTTTTTT.

This clonotype was recorded at least ten times. V and J are TRBV5-1 and TRBJ2-1; 9 nucleotides align to TRBD2. The CDR3 sequence is 16 residues long. Germline V gives CDR1 SGHRS, CDR2 YFSETQ. V trimming: 2 bases; J trimming: 0 bases; junction bases outside the gene matches: 3. The CDR3 nucleotides read TGCGCCAGCAGCTTCCTTAGCGGGAGCTCCTACAATGAGCAGTTCTTC. Translation gives CASSFLSGSSYNEQFF.

The rearrangement uses TRBV29-1 and TRBJ1-1; weak D call: TRBD1 (5 bases). CDR3 length: 14 amino acids. Germline CDR1 is SQVTM and CDR2 is ANQGSEA. The germline V and J ends were trimmed by 7 bases and 5 bases, with 20 bases remaining between them. The DNA of the CDR3 is TGCAGCGCCGTAAGCCCTCAGGGATGTACTGAAGCTTTCTTT. It yields the protein CSAVSPQGCTEAFF.